The present TCR beta chain was sequenced within a study of T cell repertoires in ileal Crohn's disease. General study findings and limits: High-frequency clones were more common in sorted CD8 than CD4 cells.

Noted time point: neoterminal ileum biopsy at postoperative endoscopy, about 6 months after surgery. Germline V gives CDR1 MNHNS, CDR2 SASEGT. Trimming cost V 6 bases and J 4 bases, with 10 bases left between them. The CDR3 runs 13 residues. Method: immunoSEQ multiplex PCR; TCRdb's copy keeps in-frame clones and lacks some. Altogether more than 60,000 clones are present, around 90% being singletons, with the ten largest covering under 2.5%. About this clone itself: Antigen: not known.

The sample consisted of ileal tissue. The chain employs TRBV6-1 and TRBJ1-3; a possible D gene is TRBD1 (5 bases). This receptor was obtained from an adult with Crohn's disease. The CDR3 spells CASRQGFGNTIYF. DNA of the CDR3: TGTGCCAGCAGGCAGGGATTCGGAAACACCATATATTTT.